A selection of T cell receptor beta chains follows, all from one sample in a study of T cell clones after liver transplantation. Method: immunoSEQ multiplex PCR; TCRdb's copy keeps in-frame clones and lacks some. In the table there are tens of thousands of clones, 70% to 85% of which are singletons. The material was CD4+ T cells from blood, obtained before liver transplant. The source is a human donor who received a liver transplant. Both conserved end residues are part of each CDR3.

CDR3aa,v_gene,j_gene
CASSQGGQWGLAKNIQYF,TRBV4-1,TRBJ2-4
CASSYRTSGIDNEQFF,TRBV6-5,TRBJ2-1
CASSMWAGREGEQYF,TRBV19,TRBJ2-7
CASSPTGGRGNQPQHF,TRBV18,TRBJ1-5
CASSPSANTEAFF,TRBV7-3,TRBJ1-1
CASSDRFLGLVDTQYF,TRBV6-1,TRBJ2-3
CASVRSGGAHEQFF,TRBV7-2,TRBJ2-1
CASSQQGSGSTDTQYF,TRBV4-3,TRBJ2-3
CASSNPGGETQYF,TRBV5-4,TRBJ2-5
CASSDPRNTDGYTF,TRBV7-9,TRBJ1-2
CASSLRASGLAGGWNEQFF,TRBV7-2,TRBJ2-1
CASSDRTSGSMNTGELFF,TRBV19,TRBJ2-2
CASRGQGNTEAFF,TRBV28,TRBJ1-1
CASSKTGGTSPLHF,TRBV7-3,TRBJ1-6
CASTLGLAGWETQYF,TRBV19,TRBJ2-5
CASSVGGLSGEQYF,TRBV9,TRBJ2-7
CASSQLSGSLNEQFF,TRBV18,TRBJ2-1
CASSLDGTRVTEAFF,TRBV28,TRBJ1-1
CASSTGRSGNTIYF,TRBV19,TRBJ1-3
CASSVPQTGIDTF,TRBV28,TRBJ1-2
CASSLVAGMTGELFF,TRBV7-2,TRBJ2-2
CASIGANYGYTF,TRBV5-6,TRBJ1-2
CATSNHRDGYTF,TRBV15,TRBJ1-2
CASSPWTGVDYGYTF,TRBV6-5,TRBJ1-2
CASSVGVDGFSPLHF,TRBV9,TRBJ1-6
CASGEALETQYF,TRBV28,TRBJ2-5
CASSVEPGSYEQYF,TRBV9,TRBJ2-7
CASSIGATGGYEQYF,TRBV19,TRBJ2-7
CASSSLGTTDTQYF,TRBV9,TRBJ2-3
CASNPVGSYEQYF,TRBV2,TRBJ2-7
CASSWDRGRNYGYTF,TRBV5-1,TRBJ1-2
CASSDTGAEEGEQFF,TRBV10-2,TRBJ2-1